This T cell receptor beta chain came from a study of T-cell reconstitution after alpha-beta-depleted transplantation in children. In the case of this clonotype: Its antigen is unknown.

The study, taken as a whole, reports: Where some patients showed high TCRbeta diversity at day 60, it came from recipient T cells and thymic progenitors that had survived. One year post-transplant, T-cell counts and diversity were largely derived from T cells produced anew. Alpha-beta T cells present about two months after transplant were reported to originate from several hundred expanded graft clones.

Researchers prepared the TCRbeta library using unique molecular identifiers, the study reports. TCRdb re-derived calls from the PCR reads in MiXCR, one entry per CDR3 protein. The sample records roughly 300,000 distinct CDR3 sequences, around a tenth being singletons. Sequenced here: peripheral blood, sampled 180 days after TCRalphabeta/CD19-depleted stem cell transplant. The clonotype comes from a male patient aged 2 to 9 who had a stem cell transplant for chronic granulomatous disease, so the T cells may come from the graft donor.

The CDR3, as DNA: TGTGCCAGCAGCTTAACTAGCATCACAGATACGCAGTATTTT. It yields the protein CASSLTSITDTQYF. The chain couples TRBV11-3 to TRBJ2-3; possibly TRBD2 for D (6 bases). This CDR3 spans 14 amino acids. Germline-derived CDR1 and CDR2 are SGHNT and YENEEA. V dropped 2 bases and J dropped 2 bases, with 8 bases sitting between them.